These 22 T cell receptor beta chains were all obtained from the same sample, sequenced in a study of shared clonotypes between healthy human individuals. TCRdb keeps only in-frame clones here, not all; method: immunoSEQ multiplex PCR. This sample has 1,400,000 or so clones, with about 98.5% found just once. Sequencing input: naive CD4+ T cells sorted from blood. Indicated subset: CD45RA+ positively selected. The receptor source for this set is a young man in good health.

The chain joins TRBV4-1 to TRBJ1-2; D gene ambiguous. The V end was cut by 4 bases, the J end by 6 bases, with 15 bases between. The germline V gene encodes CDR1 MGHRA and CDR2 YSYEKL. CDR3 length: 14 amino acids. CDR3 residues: CASSRRVGSNGYTF. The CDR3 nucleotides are TGCGCCAGCAGCCGACGGGTTGGCAGCAATGGCTACACCTTC.

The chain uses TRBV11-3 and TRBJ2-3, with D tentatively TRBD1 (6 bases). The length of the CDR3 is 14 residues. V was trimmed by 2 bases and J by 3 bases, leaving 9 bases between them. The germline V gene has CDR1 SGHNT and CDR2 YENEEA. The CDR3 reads CASSLRQATDTQYF. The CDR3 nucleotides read TGTGCCAGCAGCTTAAGACAGGCGACAGATACGCAGTATTTT.

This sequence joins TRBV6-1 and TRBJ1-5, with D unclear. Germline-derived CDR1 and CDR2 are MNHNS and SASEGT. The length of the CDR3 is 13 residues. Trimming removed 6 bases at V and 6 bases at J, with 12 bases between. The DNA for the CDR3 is TGTGCCAGCAGGGGCCAGGCGGCTCAGCCCCAGCATTTT. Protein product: CASRGQAAQPQHF.

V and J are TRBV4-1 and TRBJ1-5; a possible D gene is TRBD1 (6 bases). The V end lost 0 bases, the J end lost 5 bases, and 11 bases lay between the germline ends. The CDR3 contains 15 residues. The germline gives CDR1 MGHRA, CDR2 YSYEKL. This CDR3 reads CASSQESRGDQPQHF. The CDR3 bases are TGCGCCAGCAGCCAAGAAAGCAGGGGCGATCAGCCCCAGCATTTT.

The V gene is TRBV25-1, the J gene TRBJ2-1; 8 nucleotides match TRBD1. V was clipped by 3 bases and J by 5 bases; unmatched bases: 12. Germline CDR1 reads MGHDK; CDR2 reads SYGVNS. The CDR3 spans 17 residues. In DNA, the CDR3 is TGTGCCAGCAGTGATCAGTTTGACGGGACAGGCCACAATGAGCAGTTCTTC. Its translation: CASSDQFDGTGHNEQFF.

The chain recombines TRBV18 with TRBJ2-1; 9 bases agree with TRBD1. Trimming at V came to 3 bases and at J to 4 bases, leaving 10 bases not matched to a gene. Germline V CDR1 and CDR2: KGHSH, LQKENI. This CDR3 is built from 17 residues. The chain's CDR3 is CASSPQTGTGTYNEQFF. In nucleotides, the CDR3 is TGTGCCAGCTCACCCCAGACCGGGACAGGGACGTACAATGAGCAGTTCTTC.

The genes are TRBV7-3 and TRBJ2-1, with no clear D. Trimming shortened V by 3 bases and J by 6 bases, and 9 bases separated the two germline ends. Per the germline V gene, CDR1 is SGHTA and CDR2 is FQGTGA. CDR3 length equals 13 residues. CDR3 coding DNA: TGTGCCAGCAGCTTGAACCCTTTCAATGAGCAGTTCTTC. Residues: CASSLNPFNEQFF.

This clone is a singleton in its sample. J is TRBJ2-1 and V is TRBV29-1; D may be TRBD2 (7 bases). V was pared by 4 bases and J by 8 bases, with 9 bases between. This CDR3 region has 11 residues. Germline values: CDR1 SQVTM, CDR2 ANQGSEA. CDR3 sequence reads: CSVGGGDEQFF. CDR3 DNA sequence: TGCAGCGTTGGCGGGGGCGATGAGCAGTTCTTC.

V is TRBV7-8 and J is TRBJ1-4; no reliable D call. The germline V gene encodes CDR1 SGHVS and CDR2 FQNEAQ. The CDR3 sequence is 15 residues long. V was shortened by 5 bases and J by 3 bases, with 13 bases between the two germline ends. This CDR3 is CASSPDGIANEKLFF. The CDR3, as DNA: TGTGCCAGCAGCCCCGACGGGATAGCTAATGAAAAACTGTTTTTT.

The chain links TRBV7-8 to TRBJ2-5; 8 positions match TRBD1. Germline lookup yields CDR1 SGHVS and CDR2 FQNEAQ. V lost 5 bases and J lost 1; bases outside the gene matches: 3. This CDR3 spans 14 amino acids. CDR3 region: CASSHDRGQETQYF. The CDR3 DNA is TGTGCCAGCAGCCACGACAGGGGCCAAGAGACCCAGTACTTC.

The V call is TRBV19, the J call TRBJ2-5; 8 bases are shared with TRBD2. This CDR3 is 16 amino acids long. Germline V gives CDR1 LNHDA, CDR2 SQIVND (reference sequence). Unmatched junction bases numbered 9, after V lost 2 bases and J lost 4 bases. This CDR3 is CASSIWSAGGSETQYF. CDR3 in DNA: TGTGCCAGTAGTATATGGTCGGCGGGAGGTTCAGAGACCCAGTACTTC.

In DNA form, the CDR3 reads TGCAGCGTCCACCTGGACAGGAAACCAGATACGCAGTATTTT. Its translation: CSVHLDRKPDTQYF. V and J are TRBV29-1 and TRBJ2-3; 7 bases are a match to TRBD1. The germline CDR1 and CDR2 sequences are SQVTM and ANQGSEA. The CDR3 spans 14 residues. V shed 6 bases, J shed 4 bases, and the junction held 10 bases outside the gene matches.

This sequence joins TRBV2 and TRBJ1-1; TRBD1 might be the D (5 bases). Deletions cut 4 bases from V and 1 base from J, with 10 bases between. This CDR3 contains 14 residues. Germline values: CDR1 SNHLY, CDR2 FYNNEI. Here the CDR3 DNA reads TGTGCCAGCAGTGTACAGGCCCGGAACACTGAAGCTTTCTTT. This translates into CASSVQARNTEAFF.

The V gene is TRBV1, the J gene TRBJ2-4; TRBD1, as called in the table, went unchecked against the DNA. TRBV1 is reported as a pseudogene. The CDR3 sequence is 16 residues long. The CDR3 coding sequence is TGCACCAGCAGCCAAGCTATTCCCGGACATAAGTGGATTCAGTACTTC. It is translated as CTSSQAIPGHKWIQYF.

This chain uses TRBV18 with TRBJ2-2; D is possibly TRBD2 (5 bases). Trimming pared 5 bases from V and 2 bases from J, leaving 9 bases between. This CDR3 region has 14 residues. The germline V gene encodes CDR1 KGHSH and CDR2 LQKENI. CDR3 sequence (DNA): TGTGCCAGCTCAGCCAGCGGAAACACCGGGGAGCTGTTTTTT. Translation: CASSASGNTGELFF. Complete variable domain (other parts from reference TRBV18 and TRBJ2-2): NAGVMQNPRHLVRRRGQEARLRCSPMKGHSHVYWYRQLPEEGLKFMVYLQKENIIDESGMPKERFSAEFPKEGPSILRIQQVVRGDSAAYFCASSASGNTGELFFGEGSRLTVL.

CDR3 sequence reads: CASSLSDRMFF. The CDR3 DNA is TGTGCCAGCAGCTTAAGTGACAGGATGTTTTTT. The J gene is TRBJ1-4, the V gene TRBV7-9, with a tentative D call TRBD1 (6 bases). CDR1 and CDR2 from the germline V gene are SEHNR and FQNEAQ (reference sequence). This CDR3 has 11 amino acids. The ends were cut back, 2 bases at V and 15 bases at J, with 10 bases in the middle. The full variable domain, its missing parts supplied by reference TRBV7-9 and TRBJ1-4, is DTGVSQNPRHKITKRGQNVTFRCDPISEHNRLYWYRQTLGQGPEFLTYFQNEAQLEKSRLLSDRFSAERPKGSFSTLEIQRTEQGDSAMYLCASSLSDRMFFGSGTQLSVL.

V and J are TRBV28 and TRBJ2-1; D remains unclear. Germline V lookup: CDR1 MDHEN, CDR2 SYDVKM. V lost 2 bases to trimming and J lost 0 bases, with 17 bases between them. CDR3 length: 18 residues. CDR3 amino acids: CASSLPHQVPRSYNEQFF. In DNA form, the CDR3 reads TGTGCCAGCAGTTTACCCCACCAGGTCCCGCGCTCCTACAATGAGCAGTTCTTC.

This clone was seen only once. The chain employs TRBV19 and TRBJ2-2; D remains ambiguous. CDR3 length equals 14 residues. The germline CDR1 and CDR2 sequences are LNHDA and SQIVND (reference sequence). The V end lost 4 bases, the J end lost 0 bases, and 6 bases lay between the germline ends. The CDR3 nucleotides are TGTGCCAGTAGTAGGGCCCCGAACACCGGGGAGCTGTTTTTT. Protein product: CASSRAPNTGELFF.

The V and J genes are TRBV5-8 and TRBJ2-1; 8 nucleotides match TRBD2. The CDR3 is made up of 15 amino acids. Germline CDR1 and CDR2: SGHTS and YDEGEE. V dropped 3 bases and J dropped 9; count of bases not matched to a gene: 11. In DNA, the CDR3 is TGTGCCAGCAGCTCGGAAGCGGGAGTGCCAGGTGAGCAGTTCTTC. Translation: CASSSEAGVPGEQFF.

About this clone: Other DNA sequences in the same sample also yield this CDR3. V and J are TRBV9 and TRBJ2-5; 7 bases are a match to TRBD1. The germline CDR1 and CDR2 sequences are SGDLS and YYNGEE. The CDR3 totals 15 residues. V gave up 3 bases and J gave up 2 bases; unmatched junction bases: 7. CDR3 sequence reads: CASSAGTGVQETQYF. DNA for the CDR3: TGTGCCAGCAGCGCCGGAACAGGGGTACAAGAGACCCAGTACTTC. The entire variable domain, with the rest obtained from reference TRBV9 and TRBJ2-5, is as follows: DSGVTQTPKHLITATGQRVTLRCSPRSGDLSVYWYQQSLDQGLQFLIQYYNGEERAKGNILERFSAQQFPDLHSELNLSSLELGDSALYFCASSAGTGVQETQYFGPGTRLLVL.

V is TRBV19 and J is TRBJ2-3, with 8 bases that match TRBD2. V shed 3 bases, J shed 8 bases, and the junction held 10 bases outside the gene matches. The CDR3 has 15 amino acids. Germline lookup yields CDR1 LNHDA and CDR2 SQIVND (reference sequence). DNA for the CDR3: TGTGCCAGTAGTATTCCCGGGAGGGCCTTCGGTACGCAGTATTTT. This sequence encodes CASSIPGRAFGTQYF.

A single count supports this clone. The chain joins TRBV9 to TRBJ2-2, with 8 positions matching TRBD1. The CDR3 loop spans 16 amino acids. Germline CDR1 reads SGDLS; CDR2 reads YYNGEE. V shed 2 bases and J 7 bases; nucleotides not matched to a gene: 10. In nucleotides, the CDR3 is TGTGCCAGCAGCGTGTCGACAGGGGCGTTAGGCGGGGAGCTGTTTTTT. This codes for CASSVSTGALGGELFF.